The 4 T cell receptor beta chains below come from one sample, sequenced in a study of shared clonotypes between healthy human individuals. CD45RO-negative CD8 cells positively selected for CCR7 made up the naive population, which excluded terminally differentiated effector memory CD45RA+ cells. Libraries were prepared by immunoSEQ multiplex PCR; TCRdb keeps only in-frame clonotypes and omits some of them. The repertoire includes under 2,000,000 clones, about 95% of them detected once, and more than 0.9% sits in the top ten. The sequenced material came from naive CD8+ T cells sorted from blood. These receptors were collected from a man between 18 and 35 years old in good health.

J is TRBJ2-7 and V is TRBV6-6, with a possible D match to TRBD2 (6 bases). The CDR3 length is 13 residues. Trimming took 5 bases from V and 2 from J, leaving 10 bases between them. CDR1 MNHNY and CDR2 SVGAGI come from the germline V gene (reference sequence). DNA of the CDR3: TGTGCCAGCAGTGGCCCGGGAGCCTACGAGCAGTACTTC. It encodes CASSGPGAYEQYF.

V usage is TRBV2 and J usage is TRBJ1-2, with a possible D match to TRBD1 (5 bases). This CDR3 has 19 amino acids. Germline V lookup: CDR1 SNHLY, CDR2 FYNNEI. Deletions cut 1 base from V and 4 bases from J, with 25 bases between. This chain's CDR3 is CASSEVVGAPITGIYGYTF. For the CDR3, the DNA is TGTGCCAGCAGTGAAGTAGTCGGGGCTCCGATCACGGGAATCTATGGCTACACCTTC. The full variable domain, its missing parts supplied by reference TRBV2 and TRBJ1-2, is EPEVTQTPSHQVTQMGQEVILRCVPISNHLYFYWYRQILGQKVEFLVSFYNNEISEKSEIFDDQFSVERPDGSNFTLKIRSTKLEDSAMYFCASSEVVGAPITGIYGYTFGSGTRLTVV.

The rearrangement joins TRBV27 to TRBJ2-7; 13 bases align to TRBD2. CDR3 length: 16 residues. Trimming removed 2 bases from V and 7 bases from J; junction bases left unmatched: 8. The V gene's germline CDR1 is MNHEY and CDR2 SMNVEV (reference sequence). The CDR3 region has the DNA TGTGCCAGCAGTTTAACTGGACTAGCGGGGGCCTCGGAGCAGTACTTC. Translated: CASSLTGLAGASEQYF.

The chain links TRBV7-8 to TRBJ2-1; D unresolved. This CDR3 spans 15 amino acids. Germline V gene lookup returns CDR1 SGHVS and CDR2 FQNEAQ. V was pared by 3 bases and J by 3 bases, with 12 bases between. Written as DNA, the CDR3 is TGTGCCAGCAGCTTTGACGGAGATTTCTACAATGAGCAGTTCTTC. Translating it yields CASSFDGDFYNEQFF.